The 9 T cell receptor beta chains given below trace back to one sample, sequenced in a study of CD8 T cells in ankylosing spondylitis. Which antigens these TCRs recognize remains unknown. Study results and caveats: Among TCR beta sequences, a motif of fewer than 10 highly homologous variants appeared characteristic of ankylosing spondylitis blood.

MiXCR, applied by TCRdb to the 5' RACE reads, yields one record per CDR3 protein. This sample carries under 950,000 distinct CDR3 sequences, 15% to 20% of them seen once, and the ten largest clones take about 20%. The sequenced sample was blood, either unsorted or a sorted T cell fraction (not recorded which). Source of these receptors: a male donor with ankylosing spondylitis.

The chain recombines TRBV7-6 with TRBJ2-7; 10 bases agree with TRBD2. The CDR3 runs 18 residues. With 0 bases clipped from V and 3 bases from J, the junction kept 11 bases outside the gene matches. Germline CDR1 reads SGHVS; CDR2 reads FNYEAQ. The DNA for the CDR3 is TGTGCCAGCAGCTTAGCCCTGAAGGGTAGCGGGGGGCTCTACGAGCAGTACTTC. As protein: CASSLALKGSGGLYEQYF. The entire variable domain, with the rest obtained from reference TRBV7-6 and TRBJ2-7, is as follows: GAGVSQSPRYKVTKRGQDVALRCDPISGHVSLYWYRQALGQGPEFLTYFNYEAQQDKSGLPNDRFSAERPEGSISTLTIQRTEQRDSAMYRCASSLALKGSGGLYEQYFGPGTRLTVT.

The chain has TRBV4-2 and TRBJ2-7; TRBD1 might be the D (6 bases). This CDR3 is built from 14 residues. CDR1 and CDR2 (germline): LGHNA, YNFKEQ. The V end was cut by 1 base, the J end by 4 bases, with 11 bases between. CDR3 DNA sequence: TGTGCCAGCAGCCAAGGAGGGGGTAGATACGAGCAGTACTTC. Its protein product is CASSQGGGRYEQYF.

This clonotype was counted only a few times. This chain connects TRBV28 to TRBJ1-2, with D unclear. Trimming cost V 2 bases and J 7 bases, with 5 bases left between them. The CDR3 runs 11 residues. The V gene's germline CDR1 is MDHEN and CDR2 SYDVKM. CDR3 sequence: CASSLSGGYTF. As DNA, the CDR3 is TGTGCCAGCAGTTTAAGCGGTGGCTACACCTTC.

The rearrangement links TRBV5-6 to TRBJ2-7, with 8 nucleotides matching TRBD1. There are 15 residues in the CDR3. Germline V gene lookup returns CDR1 SGHDT and CDR2 YYEEEE. Trimming removed 5 bases from V and 3 bases from J; junction bases left unmatched: 10. The DNA for the CDR3 is TGTGCCAGCAGTTCCGACGACAGGGGCCTCTACGAGCAGTACTTC. This encodes CASSSDDRGLYEQYF.

This chain connects TRBV3-1 to TRBJ2-1; D unclear. The CDR3 has 15 amino acids. Germline-derived CDR1 and CDR2 are LGHDT and YNNKEL (reference sequence). V gave up 4 bases and J gave up 4 bases, with 14 bases separating them. CDR3: CASSLRPIEYNEQFF. The DNA of the CDR3 is TGTGCCAGCAGCCTCCGACCCATTGAGTACAATGAGCAGTTCTTC.

This clonotype came up a few times. The rearrangement uses TRBV30 and TRBJ2-5, with 7 bases lining up with TRBD2. The junction had 7 bases not matched to a gene; V was cut back by 2 bases and J by 7 bases. There are 13 residues in the CDR3. Germline CDR1 and CDR2: GTSNPN and SVGIG (reference sequence). This chain's CDR3 is CAWSLDWEGTQYF. The CDR3 coding sequence is TGTGCCTGGAGTTTGGACTGGGAGGGGACCCAGTACTTC.

V usage is TRBV20-1 and J usage is TRBJ2-7; TRBD2 agrees at 11 bases. The trim removed 3 bases at V and 3 bases at J, leaving 7 bases unmatched. The germline CDR1 and CDR2 sequences are DFQATT and SNEGSKA (reference sequence). This CDR3 spans 15 amino acids. CDR3 coding DNA: TGCAGTGCTAGGGAAGCTAGCGGGAGGAGCTACGAGCAGTACTTC. Protein: CSAREASGRSYEQYF.

V and J are TRBV6-2 or TRBV6-3 and TRBJ2-7; 7 bases align to TRBD1. Germline V gives CDR1 MNHEY, CDR2 SVGEGT. V was clipped by 5 bases and J by 1 base; unmatched bases: 5. The CDR3 consists of 14 residues. The CDR3 DNA is TGTGCCAGCAGTCCTTGGACAGGATCCTACGAGCAGTACTTC. This encodes CASSPWTGSYEQYF.

This clonotype was seen a handful of times. The rearrangement joins TRBV27 to TRBJ1-2; TRBD1 might be the D (5 bases). Looked up from germline, CDR1 is MNHEY and CDR2 is SMNVEV (reference sequence). The CDR3 is 14 residues long. Trimming removed 5 bases at V and 1 base at J, with 11 bases between. DNA for the CDR3: TGTGCCAGCAGTCCCGTAGACAGTAACTATGGCTACACCTTC. Encoded protein: CASSPVDSNYGYTF.